This entry is about one T cell receptor (beta chain). Its target is unknown. This CDR3 region has 16 residues. J gave up 4 bases and V 3 bases, and 4 bases lay outside the gene matches. Germline CDR1 KGHSH, CDR2 LQKENI. The data originate from a study of T cell responses to AZD1222 COVID-19 vaccine. As for the study in general: Samples with a second dose at about 4 or about 12 weeks were pooled together. General observations from the study: Vaccination with two AZD1222 doses was followed by a rise in Spike-specific TCR breadth and depth. Sampling captured repertoires only after the peak T cell response. Possibly, clonal diversity was underestimated; donors were largely white British and included more females.

Only in-frame clones appear in the TCRdb table, and some are missing; sequencing was by immunoSEQ multiplex PCR. The sample lists 100,000 to 120,000 clones, 88% occurring once. The clonotype was recovered from an adult in good health. This chain links TRBV18 with TRBJ2-1; 12 bases are a match to TRBD2. The sequencing used peripheral blood, collected on day 0 of AZD1222 vaccination. The CDR3: CASSPGLAGTYNEQFF. The CDR3 DNA reads TGTGCCAGCTCACCCGGACTAGCGGGAACTTACAATGAGCAGTTCTTC. Supplemented by reference TRBV18 and TRBJ2-1, the full variable domain reads NAGVMQNPRHLVRRRGQEARLRCSPMKGHSHVYWYRQLPEEGLKFMVYLQKENIIDESGMPKERFSAEFPKEGPSILRIQQVVRGDSAAYFCASSPGLAGTYNEQFFGPGTRLTVL.